These T cell receptor beta chains were read from a single sample in a study of T-cell reconstitution after alpha-beta-depleted transplantation in children. TCRdb re-derived calls from the PCR reads in MiXCR, one entry per CDR3 protein. Among around 500,000 distinct CDR3 sequences, 20% to 25% were seen once, and the ten largest hold 12% to 15%. This specimen consisted of PBMCs, mostly from graft donor cells, obtained 360 days after TCRalphabeta/CD19-depleted stem cell transplant. The source of these receptors is a boy under two years old who had a stem cell transplant for acute myeloid leukemia, so the T cells may come from the graft donor. The CDR3 runs from the conserved cysteine through the conserved F or W. The D gene is left open where the match is weak. Not every row has a clone size; where given, it reads once, few, many or a size class.

j_call v_call d_call clone_size cdr3_aa cdr3_nt
TRBJ1-6 TRBV12-3/TRBV12-4 NA few CASRGAGYSPLHF TGTGCCAGCAGGGGGGCGGGATATTCACCCCTCCACTTT
TRBJ2-7 TRBV27 NA once CASSRPGVVGSYEQYF TGTGCCAGCAGCCGACCCGGGGTAGTAGGCTCCTACGAGCAGTACTTC
TRBJ1-1 TRBV5-1 NA many CASSLAGAGQGTEAFF TGCGCCAGCAGCTTGGCGGGGGCAGGGCAGGGCACTGAAGCTTTCTTT
TRBJ1-2 TRBV29-1 NA many CSVVQMDYGYTF TGCAGCGTGGTGCAGATGGACTATGGCTACACCTTC
TRBJ2-3 TRBV20-1 TRBD2 few CSGGGSYTDTQYF TGCAGCGGCGGGGGGTCCTACACAGATACGCAGTATTTT
TRBJ1-1 TRBV5-4 NA NA CASSPGPFTNTEAFF TGTGCCAGCAGCCCGGGCCCCTTTACGAACACTGAAGCTTTCTTT
TRBJ1-2 TRBV6-2/TRBV6-3 TRBD1 NA CASPPDRGVLGYTF TGTGCCAGCCCCCCCGACAGGGGCGTCCTGGGCTACACCTTC
TRBJ2-1 TRBV20-1 NA NA CSAPLGSYNEQFF TGCAGTGCCCCCCTGGGCTCTTACAATGAGCAGTTCTTC
TRBJ2-3 TRBV12-3/TRBV12-4 NA many CASRRRDFTDTQYF TGTGCCAGCAGGAGAAGGGACTTCACAGATACGCAGTATTTT
TRBJ2-1 TRBV6-1 NA many CASSDSRPSEFF TGTGCCAGCAGTGATAGTCGACCCTCTGAGTTCTTC
TRBJ2-7 TRBV5-6 NA NA CASSPVGYEQYF TGTGCCAGCAGCCCCGTCGGCTACGAGCAGTACTTC
TRBJ2-2 TRBV5-1 TRBD1 many CASSFRTGENTGELFF TGCGCCAGCAGCTTTAGGACAGGGGAGAACACCGGGGAGCTGTTTTTT
TRBJ1-1 TRBV20-1 TRBD1 few CSAREQDRGRLNTEAFF TGCAGTGCAAGAGAACAGGACAGGGGGCGATTGAACACTGAAGCTTTCTTT
TRBJ1-2 TRBV5-1 TRBD1 many CASSSQGAYGYTF TGCGCCAGCAGCTCACAGGGGGCCTATGGCTACACCTTC
TRBJ1-3 TRBV3-1 TRBD1 few CASSQAGGSGNTIYF TGTGCCAGCAGCCAAGCAGGGGGCTCTGGAAACACCATATATTTT
TRBJ2-1 TRBV5-1 NA many CASSLGHRNEQFF TGCGCCAGCAGCTTGGGACACCGCAATGAGCAGTTCTTC
TRBJ1-1 TRBV13 TRBD1 NA CASRGDSNTEAFF TGTGCCAGCAGAGGGGACAGTAACACTGAAGCTTTCTTT
TRBJ1-2 TRBV20-1 NA many CSARGSLYGYTF TGCAGTGCTAGAGGGTCCCTCTATGGCTACACCTTC
TRBJ2-2 TRBV7-6 NA many CASSPLGWHPSNTGELFF TGTGCCAGCAGCCCCCTTGGCTGGCATCCCTCGAACACCGGGGAGCTGTTTTTT
TRBJ2-3 TRBV6-2/TRBV6-3 TRBD1 few CASSPRGQGNTDTQYF TGTGCCAGCAGTCCTAGGGGACAGGGGAACACAGATACGCAGTATTTT
TRBJ2-3 TRBV12-3/TRBV12-4 TRBD1 NA CASSRSETGGYTQYF TGTGCCAGCAGTCGAAGTGAGACAGGGGGATATACGCAGTATTTT
TRBJ1-1 TRBV2 NA NA CARGGSGSNTEAFF TGTGCCAGGGGGGGGTCTGGCTCGAACACTGAAGCTTTCTTT
TRBJ2-2 TRBV6-2/TRBV6-3 TRBD2 few CAGRVYLNTGELFF TGTGCCGGGAGGGTCTACCTGAACACCGGGGAGCTGTTTTTT
TRBJ1-4 TRBV6-1 NA NA CASRAVWAPNEKLFF TGTGCCAGCAGGGCCGTTTGGGCCCCTAATGAAAAACTGTTTTTT
TRBJ2-7 TRBV30 NA many CAWTRTQPYEQYF TGTGCCTGGACTCGGACACAACCCTACGAGCAGTACTTC
TRBJ2-3 TRBV7-2 NA few CASSRGRTLSTDTQYF TGTGCCAGCAGCCGGGGACGGACCCTGAGCACAGATACGCAGTATTTT
TRBJ2-3 TRBV12-3/TRBV12-4 TRBD1 few CASSIGTGAFTDTQYF TGTGCCAGCAGTATAGGGACAGGGGCATTCACAGATACGCAGTATTTT
TRBJ1-2 TRBV25-1 NA many CASSEYLTPAGSPNYGYTF TGTGCCAGCAGTGAATATTTAACCCCTGCAGGGAGCCCTAACTATGGCTACACCTTC
TRBJ2-5 TRBV25-1 NA NA CASSPTSQETQYF TGTGCCAGCAGTCCGACAAGCCAAGAGACCCAGTACTTC
TRBJ2-1 TRBV18 NA NA CASSLSVKGYNEQFF TGTGCCAGCTCACTCTCCGTTAAGGGGTACAATGAGCAGTTCTTC
TRBJ1-1 TRBV20-1 NA NA CSAIRWEAQPGTEAFF TGCAGTGCTATACGCTGGGAGGCCCAACCTGGCACTGAAGCTTTCTTT
TRBJ2-7 TRBV20-1 NA few CSANYGSYEQYF TGCAGTGCTAATTACGGCTCCTACGAGCAGTACTTC
TRBJ1-2 TRBV29-1 NA NA CSVARGTGGYTF TGCAGCGTTGCCAGGGGAACAGGTGGCTACACCTTC
TRBJ2-3 TRBV12-3/TRBV12-4 TRBD2 many CASSLTSGGSTDTQYF TGTGCCAGCAGTTTAACTAGCGGGGGGAGCACAGATACGCAGTATTTT
TRBJ2-3 TRBV20-1 NA many CSARLDTDTQYF TGCAGTGCTAGGCTAGACACAGATACGCAGTATTTT
TRBJ1-1 TRBV19 NA many CASSQTWNTEAFF TGTGCCAGTAGCCAGACATGGAACACTGAAGCTTTCTTT
TRBJ1-1 TRBV6-6 NA few CASSTTRNEAFF TGTGCCAGCAGCACGACCCGGAATGAAGCTTTCTTT
TRBJ2-2 TRBV20-1 TRBD1 many CSARDLRGPTGELFF TGCAGTGCTAGAGATCTGAGGGGGCCCACCGGGGAGCTGTTTTTT
TRBJ2-3 TRBV6-1 NA once CASSEGWSADTQYF TGTGCCAGCAGTGAAGGATGGAGTGCAGATACGCAGTATTTT
TRBJ2-5 TRBV9 NA many CASSVAATATGETQYF TGTGCCAGCAGCGTAGCAGCGACTGCGACCGGAGAGACCCAGTACTTC
TRBJ2-7 TRBV20-1 NA many CSARRWGGQRYEQYF TGCAGTGCTAGACGGTGGGGGGGCCAGAGATACGAGCAGTACTTC
TRBJ2-1 TRBV9 NA NA CASSRLTGSSYNEQFF TGTGCCAGCAGCCGACTTACGGGTAGCTCCTACAATGAGCAGTTCTTC
TRBJ2-3 TRBV28 TRBD2 NA CASGSVAGGLDTQYF TGTGCCAGCGGGTCAGTAGCGGGGGGACTGGATACGCAGTATTTT
TRBJ2-1 TRBV6-5 NA many CASSYSPSASMLRNEQFF TGTGCCAGCAGTTACTCACCGTCTGCCTCAATGTTGAGGAATGAGCAGTTCTTC
TRBJ2-3 TRBV24-1 NA many CATSLDKGASTDTQYF TGTGCCACCAGCTTAGATAAGGGAGCCAGCACAGATACGCAGTATTTT
TRBJ1-4 TRBV20-1 TRBD1 NA CSARRDRNEKLFF TGCAGTGCTAGAAGGGACAGAAATGAAAAACTGTTTTTT
TRBJ1-5 TRBV18 TRBD1 NA CASSQQGQVNQPQHF TGTGCCAGCTCCCAACAAGGACAGGTCAATCAGCCCCAGCATTTT
TRBJ2-4 TRBV12-3/TRBV12-4 NA NA CASMGQINIQYF TGTGCCAGCATGGGGCAGATAAACATTCAGTACTTC
TRBJ2-7 TRBV20-1 NA NA CSARRLNSYEQYF TGCAGTGCTAGGAGGTTGAACTCCTACGAGCAGTACTTC
TRBJ1-1 TRBV29-1 NA many CSVGGRMNTEAFF TGCAGCGTTGGGGGTCGTATGAACACTGAAGCTTTCTTT
TRBJ2-5 TRBV12-3/TRBV12-4 TRBD1 many CASSSTGRETQYF TGTGCCAGCAGTTCGACAGGGCGAGAGACCCAGTACTTC
TRBJ2-3 TRBV19 TRBD2 many CASTPSGASTDTQYF TGTGCCAGTACCCCCAGCGGGGCTAGCACAGATACGCAGTATTTT